The 25 T cell receptor beta chains reported below all come from one sample, sequenced in a study of blood T cell repertoires in COVID-19. Assay used: immunoSEQ multiplex PCR; TCRdb lists only in-frame clones, some missing. The sample shows 100,000 to 150,000 clones, approximately 85% of them seen only once. Material for sequencing was peripheral blood. All receptors come from a woman aged 80 or older with COVID-19, enrolled during active disease.

J is TRBJ2-3 and V is TRBV25-1; a weak D match, TRBD1 (5 bases). Germline-derived CDR1 and CDR2 are MGHDK and SYGVNS. The V end was cut by 3 bases, the J end by 5 bases, with 9 bases between. This CDR3 region has 13 residues. CDR3 sequence reads: CASSEIREDTQYF. CDR3 DNA sequence: TGTGCCAGCAGTGAGATCAGGGAAGATACGCAGTATTTT.

The J gene is TRBJ2-3, the V gene TRBV7-2; D is unclear. V lost 3 bases and J 6 bases, leaving 13 bases between the germline ends. This CDR3 comprises 14 residues. From germline, CDR1 is SGHTA and CDR2 FQGNSA. In DNA, the CDR3 is TGTGCCAGCAGCTTGGGCTTTAGGATCGATACGCAGTATTTT. It codes for CASSLGFRIDTQYF.

The chain joins TRBV29-1 to TRBJ1-2; 7 positions agree with TRBD1. CDR3 length equals 12 residues. The trim removed 4 bases at V and 8 bases at J, leaving 7 bases unmatched. From germline, CDR1 is SQVTM and CDR2 ANQGSEA. The CDR3 DNA reads as TGCAGCGTTGCTCAGGGGGTAAACGGCTACACCTTC. Translation: CSVAQGVNGYTF.

The CDR3 DNA reads TGTGCCAGCAGCGTAGTCCAAGACAGGGGGAACACTGAAGCTTTCTTT. This codes for CASSVVQDRGNTEAFF. The rearrangement links TRBV9 to TRBJ1-1, with 8 bases aligning to TRBD1. J was trimmed by 1 base and V by 0 bases; bases with no gene match: 5. This CDR3 has 16 residues. Per the germline V gene, CDR1 is SGDLS and CDR2 is YYNGEE.

The table lists this clone with a count of one. This rearrangement joins TRBV11-1 to TRBJ1-1, with D possibly being TRBD1 (5 bases). From germline, CDR1 is SGHAT and CDR2 FQDESV (reference sequence). Trimming stripped 5 bases from V and 1 base from J, with 17 bases between. The CDR3 extends over 16 amino acids. CDR3: CASSQGGGPKNTEAFF. CDR3 coding DNA: TGTGCCAGCAGCCAAGGCGGGGGACCAAAGAACACTGAAGCTTTCTTT.

V gene TRBV18 combines with J gene TRBJ2-1, with 8 bases identical to TRBD1. This CDR3 spans 15 amino acids. The J segment lost 8 bases and the V segment lost 0 bases, leaving 6 bases of the junction unmatched. Germline lookup yields CDR1 KGHSH and CDR2 LQKENI. The CDR3 here is CASSPPVAGGDEQFF. In DNA, the CDR3 is TGTGCCAGCTCACCACCCGTTGCAGGGGGCGATGAGCAGTTCTTC. Full variable domain (outside the CDR3, taken from reference TRBV18 and TRBJ2-1): NAGVMQNPRHLVRRRGQEARLRCSPMKGHSHVYWYRQLPEEGLKFMVYLQKENIIDESGMPKERFSAEFPKEGPSILRIQQVVRGDSAAYFCASSPPVAGGDEQFFGPGTRLTVL.

The CDR3 loop reads CASSTLRGQGLNTEAFF. In nucleotides, the CDR3 is TGTGCCAGCAGCACACTTAGAGGACAGGGACTGAACACTGAAGCTTTCTTT. V is TRBV5-6 and J is TRBJ1-1, with 8 bases matching TRBD1. Germline trimming cut 4 bases from V and 0 bases from J; bases unmatched to any gene: 11. Germline V gene data show CDR1 as SGHDT and CDR2 as YYEEEE. This CDR3 spans 17 amino acids.

The V gene is TRBV5-6, the J gene TRBJ1-5; D call uncertain. Trimming took 2 bases from V and 5 from J, leaving 5 bases between them. Germline CDR1 SGHDT, CDR2 YYEEEE. This CDR3 spans 12 amino acids. Here the CDR3 DNA reads TGTGCCAGCAGCTTCGGGGATCAGCCCCAGCATTTT. Protein product: CASSFGDQPQHF.

J is TRBJ1-2 and V is TRBV5-6; tentative D call: TRBD1 (6 bases). Germline-derived CDR1 and CDR2 are SGHDT and YYEEEE. V lost 4 bases, J lost 2 bases, and 18 bases lay in between. The CDR3 loop spans 16 amino acids. The CDR3 sequence: CASSLGGQASNYGYTF. Written as DNA, the CDR3 is TGTGCCAGCAGCCTGGGGGGGCAGGCCTCGAACTATGGCTACACCTTC.

This sequence joins TRBV24-1 and TRBJ2-3, with 14 bases fitting TRBD2. CDR1 KGHDR and CDR2 SFDVKD come from the germline V gene. J gave up 2 bases and V 7 bases, and 7 bases lay outside the gene matches. The CDR3 has 17 amino acids. CDR3: CATSRTSGRQDTDTQYF. For the CDR3, the DNA is TGTGCCACCAGCCGGACTAGCGGGAGGCAGGACACAGATACGCAGTATTTT.

The chain is built from TRBV12-3 or TRBV12-4 and TRBJ1-2, with 8 bases aligning to TRBD1. CDR3 size: 13 residues. The J segment lost 6 bases and the V segment lost 7 bases, leaving 7 bases of the junction unmatched. In DNA, the CDR3 is TGTGCCAGCACCCTTAGCAGGGGGCATGGCTACACCTTC. Translating gives CASTLSRGHGYTF.

The chain combines TRBV6-2 or TRBV6-3 with TRBJ2-1; TRBD2 aligns across 14 bases. This CDR3 is built from 17 residues. The germline CDR1 and CDR2 sequences are MNHEY and SVGEGT. The trim removed 2 bases at V and 10 bases at J, leaving 10 bases unmatched. The CDR3: CASSYPTAGTSGREQFF. The CDR3 coding sequence is TGTGCCAGCAGTTACCCAACCGCCGGGACTAGCGGGAGAGAGCAGTTCTTC.

This chain links TRBV29-1 with TRBJ1-1; 8 bases agree with TRBD1. The V gene's germline CDR1 is SQVTM and CDR2 ANQGSEA. Germline trimming cut 7 bases from V and 4 bases from J; bases unmatched to any gene: 8. The CDR3 spans 13 residues. DNA for the CDR3: TGCAGCGCCGACAGGGGCGCAGGCACTGAAGCTTTCTTT. It is translated as CSADRGAGTEAFF.

CDR3 protein: CASTRATSGMSEQYF. Here the CDR3 DNA reads TGTGCCAGCACCCGCGCGACTAGCGGGATGAGTGAGCAGTACTTC. The V gene is TRBV28, the J gene TRBJ2-7; 11 bases are a match to TRBD2. Germline V gives CDR1 MDHEN, CDR2 SYDVKM. Losses at the gene ends were 7 bases for V and 7 bases for J; bases not matched to a gene: 12. This CDR3 spans 15 amino acids.

A note on this clone: An end of the junction does not agree with germline; a read error may underlie this. The rearrangement links TRBV29-1 to TRBJ1-6; TRBD1 might be the D (5 bases). The V gene's germline CDR1 is SQVTM and CDR2 ANQGSEA. The CDR3 totals 13 residues. The CDR3 sequence: CSVKDSYNSPLHF. DNA for the CDR3: TGCAGCGTTAAAGACAGCTATAATTCACCCCTCCACTTT.

The V call is TRBV9, the J call TRBJ2-3; 9 bases align to TRBD2. Trimming cost V 2 bases and J 5 bases; bases outside gene matches: 6. The CDR3 is 15 amino acids. Germline CDR1 reads SGDLS; CDR2 reads YYNGEE. CDR3 sequence (DNA): TGTGCCAGCAGCGTCACCGGGACTAGCTTAGATACGCAGTATTTT. Amino acids: CASSVTGTSLDTQYF.

V gene TRBV10-3 combines with J gene TRBJ2-1, with 9 bases that match TRBD2. CDR3 size: 14 residues. V shed 3 bases, J shed 6 bases, and the junction held 3 bases outside the gene matches. CDR1 and CDR2 from the germline V gene are ENHRY and SYGVKD. CDR3: CAISDGLASNEQFF. The CDR3 nucleotides read TGTGCCATCAGTGACGGACTAGCGAGCAATGAGCAGTTCTTC.

The chain links TRBV3-1 (or the pseudogene TRBV3-2) to TRBJ1-2, with a tentative D call TRBD1 (5 bases). Trimming shortened V by 4 bases and J by 4 bases, and 13 bases separated the two germline ends. There are 14 residues in the CDR3. CDR1 and CDR2 (germline): LGHDT, YNNKEL (reference sequence). CDR3 in DNA: TGTGCCAGCAGCCTAGGGGTCTCCACCTATGGCTACACCTTC. The encoded protein is CASSLGVSTYGYTF.

Written as DNA, the CDR3 is TGCAGCGTTGGCAGCGACAGCTTTAAGGGGCTGTTTTTT. Amino acid sequence: CSVGSDSFKGLFF. The chain links TRBV29-1 to TRBJ2-2; possibly TRBD1 for D (5 bases). Trimming left V 4 bases short and J 13 bases short, with 19 bases between. CDR3 length: 13 amino acids. Per germline, CDR1 SQVTM and CDR2 ANQGSEA.

The chain is built from TRBV19 and TRBJ2-5; 9 nucleotides agree with TRBD1. CDR3 length: 13 residues. Germline V gene lookup returns CDR1 LNHDA and CDR2 SQIVND (reference sequence). V lost 9 bases and J lost 5; bases outside the gene matches: 7. The CDR3 DNA is TGTGCCAGCGGACAGGGGCGGGGGGAGACCCAGTACTTC. It yields the protein CASGQGRGETQYF.

This chain connects TRBV25-1 to TRBJ2-7; possible D gene TRBD2, 5 bases. The CDR3 runs to 14 residues. The germline CDR1 and CDR2 sequences are MGHDK and SYGVNS. V gave up 4 bases and J gave up 1 base, with 11 bases separating them. DNA of the CDR3: TGTGCCAGCAGTGGAGAGGGTCCATCCTACGAGCAGTACTTC. Translation: CASSGEGPSYEQYF.

This chain uses TRBV7-2 with TRBJ2-2; 7 positions agree with TRBD2. There are 16 residues in the CDR3. Germline V gene sequence: CDR1 SGHTA, CDR2 FQGNSA. V was pared by 5 bases and J by 3 bases, with 9 bases of the junction left unmatched. The CDR3 region is CASSPAGGGYTGELFF. The CDR3 DNA follows: TGTGCCAGCAGCCCAGCGGGCGGGGGTTACACCGGGGAGCTGTTTTTT.

V and J are TRBV7-2 and TRBJ1-5, with D perhaps TRBD1 (6 bases). This CDR3 is 16 amino acids long. V lost 5 bases to trimming and J lost 5 bases, with 19 bases between them. Germline CDR1 is SGHTA and CDR2 is FQGNSA. The CDR3 sequence is CASSQGRGGAYQPQHF. In nucleotides, the CDR3 is TGTGCCAGCAGCCAAGGACGGGGGGGCGCGTATCAGCCCCAGCATTTT. The complete variable domain, with remaining parts taken from reference TRBV7-2 and TRBJ1-5, reads GAGVSQSPSNKVTEKGKDVELRCDPISGHTALYWYRQSLGQGLEFLIYFQGNSAPDKSGLPSDRFSAERTGGSVSTLTIQRTQQEDSAVYLCASSQGRGGAYQPQHFGDGTRLSIL.

This sequence joins TRBV12-3 or TRBV12-4 and TRBJ1-4, with 7 nucleotides matching TRBD1. The junction had 5 bases not matched to a gene; V was cut back by 3 bases and J by 10 bases. The CDR3 is 13 residues long. CDR3 residues: CASSFTGEAKLFF. CDR3 nucleotides: TGTGCCAGCAGTTTTACAGGGGAGGCAAAACTGTTTTTT.

The rearrangement links TRBV5-4 to TRBJ2-5; TRBD1 matches at 9 bases. This CDR3 contains 15 residues. V shed 2 bases, J shed 5 bases, and the junction held 7 bases outside the gene matches. The germline V gene has CDR1 SGHNT and CDR2 YYREEE (reference sequence). Here the CDR3 DNA reads TGTGCCAGCAGCTTCCTTCACAGGGGGCTGGAGACCCAGTACTTC. Amino acid sequence: CASSFLHRGLETQYF. Full variable domain (missing parts from reference TRBV5-4 and TRBJ2-5): ETGVTQSPTHLIKTRGQQVTLRCSSQSGHNTVSWYQQALGQGPQFIFQYYREEENGRGNFPPRFSGLQFPNYSSELNVNALELDDSALYLCASSFLHRGLETQYFGPGTRLLVL.